One sample yielded the 5 T cell receptor beta chains listed below, sequenced in a study of neurological immune-mediated disorders. TCRdb redid the calling of the 5' RACE reads with MiXCR, one entry per CDR3 protein. The profile shows about 88,000 distinct CDR3 sequences, 3% to 4% of them singletons. Sequencing was done on a sample of PBMCs. Source of these receptors: a woman between 18 and 29 years old with multiple sclerosis.

This clonotype was seen repeatedly, ten times or more. The chain uses TRBV12-3 or TRBV12-4 and TRBJ1-4; 7 bases match TRBD1. The V segment lost 2 bases and the J segment 4 bases; nucleotides outside the gene matches: 4. The CDR3 spans 15 residues. The CDR3 loop reads CASSLFQGVNEKLFF. The CDR3 bases are TGTGCCAGCAGTTTATTTCAGGGGGTTAATGAAAAACTGTTTTTT.

Only a few counts were recorded for this clonotype. CDR3 nucleotide sequence: TGCGCCAGCAGCTTGGCGGGAGGCGAGCAGTACTTC. Protein sequence: CASSLAGGEQYF. The V gene is TRBV5-1, the J gene TRBJ2-7, with TRBD2 matching 7 bases. CDR1 SGHRS and CDR2 YFSETQ come from the germline V gene. J lost 6 bases, V lost 0 bases, and 0 bases had no gene match. This CDR3 spans 12 amino acids.

This clonotype was seen ten or more times. The chain employs TRBV5-1 and TRBJ2-2; the match to TRBD2 covers 7 bases. V gave up 0 bases and J gave up 5 bases; unmatched junction bases: 1. The germline gives CDR1 SGHRS, CDR2 YFSETQ. The CDR3 has 14 amino acids. CDR3 protein: CASSLGTRTGELFF. CDR3 nucleotide sequence: TGCGCCAGCAGCTTGGGGACTAGGACCGGGGAGCTGTTTTTT.

This clonotype occurred many times. The chain carries TRBV3-1 and TRBJ2-5; TRBD2 is a possible D gene (6 bases). This CDR3 is 16 amino acids long. Germline CDR1 is LGHDT and CDR2 is YNNKEL (reference sequence). Trimming took 0 bases from V and 3 from J, leaving 14 bases between them. The CDR3 DNA reads as TGTGCCAGCAGCCAAGACCTCTACCCGGGGGAAGAGACCCAGTACTTC. It specifies CASSQDLYPGEETQYF.

This rearrangement joins TRBV6-5 to TRBJ1-1, with D possibly being TRBD1 (5 bases). CDR3 length: 17 amino acids. Trimming removed 5 bases at V and 6 bases at J, with 25 bases between. Germline V gene sequence: CDR1 MNHEY, CDR2 SVGAGI. The CDR3 DNA reads TGTGCCAGCAGTCATCGTACCTACCAGGGATTTAACTCTGAAGCTTTCTTT. It encodes CASSHRTYQGFNSEAFF.